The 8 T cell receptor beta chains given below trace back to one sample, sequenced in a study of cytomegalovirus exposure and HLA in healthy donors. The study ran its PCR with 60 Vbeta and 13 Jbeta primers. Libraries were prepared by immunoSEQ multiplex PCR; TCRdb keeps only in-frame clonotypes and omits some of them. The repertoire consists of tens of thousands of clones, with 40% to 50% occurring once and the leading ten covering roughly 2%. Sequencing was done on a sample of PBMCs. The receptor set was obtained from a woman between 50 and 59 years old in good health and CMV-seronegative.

The CDR3 reads CASSFGIVKSYTF. Here the CDR3 DNA reads TGTGCCAGCAGCTTCGGGATCGTTAAAAGCTACACCTTC. The rearrangement joins TRBV7-9 to TRBJ1-2; the D is unclear. V was clipped by 3 bases and J by 9 bases, with 14 bases between them. In germline, CDR1 is SEHNR, CDR2 FQNEAQ (reference sequence). This CDR3 region has 13 residues. The variable domain in full, with the rest retrieved from reference TRBV7-9 and TRBJ1-2, is DTGVSQNPRHKITKRGQNVTFRCDPISEHNRLYWYRQTLGQGPEFLTYFQNEAQLEKSRLLSDRFSAERPKGSFSTLEIQRTEQGDSAMYLCASSFGIVKSYTFGSGTRLTVV.

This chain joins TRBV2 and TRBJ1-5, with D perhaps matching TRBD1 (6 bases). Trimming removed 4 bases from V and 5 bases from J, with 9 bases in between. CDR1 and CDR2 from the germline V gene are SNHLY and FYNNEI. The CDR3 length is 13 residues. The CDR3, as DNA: TGTGCCAGCAGTGGGGCAGGGGATCAGCCCCAGCATTTT. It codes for CASSGAGDQPQHF.

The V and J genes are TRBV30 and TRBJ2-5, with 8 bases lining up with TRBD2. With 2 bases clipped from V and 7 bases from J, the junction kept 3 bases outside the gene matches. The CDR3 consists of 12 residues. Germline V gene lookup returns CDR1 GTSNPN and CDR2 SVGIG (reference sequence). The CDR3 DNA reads TGTGCCTGGAGTAGCGGGAGTGGGACCCAGTACTTC. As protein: CAWSSGSGTQYF.

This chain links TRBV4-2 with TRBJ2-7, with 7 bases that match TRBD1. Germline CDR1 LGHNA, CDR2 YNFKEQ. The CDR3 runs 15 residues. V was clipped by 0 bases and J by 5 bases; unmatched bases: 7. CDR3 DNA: TGTGCCAGCAGCCAAGACCCCCTACAGGGGAACGAGCAGTACTTC. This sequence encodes CASSQDPLQGNEQYF.

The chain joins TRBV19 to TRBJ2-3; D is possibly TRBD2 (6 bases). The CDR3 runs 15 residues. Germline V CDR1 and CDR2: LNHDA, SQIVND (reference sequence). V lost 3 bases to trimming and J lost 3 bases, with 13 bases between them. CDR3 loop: CASSIGGKGTDTQYF. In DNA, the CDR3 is TGTGCCAGTAGTATTGGCGGGAAGGGAACAGATACGCAGTATTTT. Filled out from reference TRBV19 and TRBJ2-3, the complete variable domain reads DGGITQSPKYLFRKEGQNVTLSCEQNLNHDAMYWYRQDPGQGLRLIYYSQIVNDFQKGDIAEGYSVSREKKESFPLTVTSAQKNPTAFYLCASSIGGKGTDTQYFGPGTRLTVL.

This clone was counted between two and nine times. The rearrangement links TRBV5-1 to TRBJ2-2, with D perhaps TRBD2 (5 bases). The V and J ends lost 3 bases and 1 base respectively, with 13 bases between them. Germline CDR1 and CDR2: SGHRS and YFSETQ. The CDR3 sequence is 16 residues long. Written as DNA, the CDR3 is TGCGCCAGCAGCTCACGGAGTGGAGGGAACACCGGGGAGCTGTTTTTT. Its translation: CASSSRSGGNTGELFF.

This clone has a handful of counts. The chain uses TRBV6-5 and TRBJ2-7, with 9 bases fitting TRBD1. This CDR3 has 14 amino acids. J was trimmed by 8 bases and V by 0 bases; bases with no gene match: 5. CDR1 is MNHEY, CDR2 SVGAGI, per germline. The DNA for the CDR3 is TGTGCCAGCAGTTACTCGAGTACAGGGGGCAAGCAGTACTTC. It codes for CASSYSSTGGKQYF.

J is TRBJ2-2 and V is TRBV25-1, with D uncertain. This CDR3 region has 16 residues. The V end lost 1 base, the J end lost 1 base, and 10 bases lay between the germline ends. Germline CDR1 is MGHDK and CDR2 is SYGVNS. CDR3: CASSESQFLNTGELFF. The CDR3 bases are TGTGCCAGCAGTGAATCCCAGTTCCTGAACACCGGGGAGCTGTTTTTT.